These 15 T cell receptor beta chains originate from one sample sequenced in a study of blood T cell repertoires in COVID-19. Clones were sequenced by immunoSEQ multiplex PCR, and TCRdb holds only the in-frame ones, with some missing. The sample contains 60,000 to 70,000 clones, around 80% of which appear only once. The sequenced material came from peripheral blood. Receptors originate from a man older than 75 with acute or convalescent COVID-19.

The chain has TRBV6-2 or TRBV6-3 and TRBJ1-1; 7 positions match TRBD1. V was pared by 5 bases and J by 8 bases, with 5 bases of the junction left unmatched. Germline values: CDR1 MNHEY, CDR2 SVGEGT. The length of the CDR3 is 12 residues. CDR3 amino acids: CASSLQGPEAFF. DNA of the CDR3: TGTGCCAGCAGTCTACAGGGGCCCGAAGCTTTCTTT.

Points on this clone: The same CDR3 also results from other DNA sequences found in this sample. The chain is built from TRBV6-2 or TRBV6-3 and TRBJ2-7; 7 bases line up with TRBD1. J gave up 4 bases and V 5 bases, and 2 bases lay outside the gene matches. CDR1 MNHEY and CDR2 SVGEGT come from the germline V gene. The CDR3 is 12 residues long. CDR3 sequence reads: CASSPQGYEQYF. The CDR3 bases are TGTGCCAGCAGTCCACAGGGGTACGAGCAGTACTTC.

This clone was counted once. The CDR3 sequence: CASSSPTEGGMETQYF. DNA of the CDR3: TGTGCCAGCAGCTCCCCCACCGAGGGAGGGATGGAGACCCAGTACTTC. The chain carries TRBV7-2 and TRBJ2-5, with TRBD2 matching 7 bases. CDR3 length: 16 amino acids. The J segment lost 5 bases and the V segment lost 4 bases, leaving 13 bases of the junction unmatched. Germline loops: CDR1 SGHTA, CDR2 FQGNSA.

The chain combines TRBV5-1 with TRBJ2-3; 8 nucleotides match TRBD1. CDR3 length: 16 residues. J lost 2 bases, V lost 6 bases, and 11 bases had no gene match. Looked up from germline, CDR1 is SGHRS and CDR2 is YFSETQ. In DNA form, the CDR3 reads TGCGCCAGCATCCCCGGACAGGGAATCCCCACAGATACGCAGTATTTT. It yields the protein CASIPGQGIPTDTQYF.

This clone appeared a few times. The chain recombines TRBV5-1 with TRBJ2-3; D possibly corresponds to TRBD2 (5 bases). The CDR3 contains 14 residues. The V end was cut by 4 bases, the J end by 5 bases, with 14 bases between. Germline V CDR1 and CDR2: SGHRS, YFSETQ. CDR3 residues: CASSHLNAGDTQYF. The DNA for the CDR3 is TGCGCCAGCAGCCACCTGAATGCGGGAGATACGCAGTATTTT.

The chain carries TRBV19 and TRBJ1-4, with D possibly matching TRBD1 (5 bases). V dropped 5 bases and J dropped 0 bases, with 10 bases sitting between them. The CDR3 sequence is 15 residues long. Germline-derived CDR1 and CDR2 are LNHDA and SQIVND (reference sequence). DNA of the CDR3: TGTGCCAGTAGTTACACAGGAGCAACTAATGAAAAACTGTTTTTT. Protein sequence: CASSYTGATNEKLFF.

This clone was detected only once. The chain has TRBV2 and TRBJ2-1, with 12 bases fitting TRBD2. The CDR3 totals 15 residues. Germline CDR1 SNHLY, CDR2 FYNNEI. V was pared by 7 bases and J by 7 bases, with 8 bases of the junction left unmatched. The CDR3 reads CASNLLAGGGNEQFF. The CDR3, as DNA: TGTGCCAGCAACCTACTAGCGGGAGGAGGAAATGAGCAGTTCTTC.

The J gene is TRBJ1-5, the V gene TRBV6-5, with D perhaps matching TRBD1 (6 bases). The germline CDR1 and CDR2 sequences are MNHEY and SVGAGI. Trimming removed 9 bases at V and 5 bases at J, with 14 bases between. The CDR3 spans 13 residues. The CDR3 loop reads CASTGTRHQPQHF. DNA for the CDR3: TGTGCCAGTACCGGGACAAGACATCAGCCCCAGCATTTT.

The V call is TRBV19, the J call TRBJ2-3; 8 nucleotides align to TRBD2. The CDR3 is 16 amino acids. In germline, CDR1 is LNHDA, CDR2 SQIVND (reference sequence). V lost 5 bases and J lost 6; bases outside the gene matches: 13. CDR3 sequence reads: CASSQMTSAGVDTQYF. The CDR3 nucleotides read TGTGCCAGTAGTCAGATGACTAGCGCTGGGGTGGATACGCAGTATTTT.

This clone has a handful of counts. The gene calls are TRBV15 and TRBJ2-6; 8 nucleotides align to TRBD1. Germline CDR1 LNHNV, CDR2 YYDKDF (reference sequence). V shed 0 bases, J shed 1 base, and the junction held 2 bases outside the gene matches. The CDR3 has 17 amino acids. The CDR3: CATSRDGQGSGANVLTF. The CDR3 nucleotides read TGTGCCACCAGCAGAGACGGACAGGGTTCTGGGGCCAACGTCCTGACTTTC.

The chain joins TRBV6-5 to TRBJ1-5; 11 bases are shared with TRBD1. J was trimmed by 7 bases and V by 4 bases; bases with no gene match: 9. From germline, CDR1 is MNHEY and CDR2 SVGAGI. This CDR3 has 16 residues. CDR3 sequence (DNA): TGTGCCAGCAGTTCACGCCGGACAGGGGGCCTCCAGCCCCAGCATTTT. Translating it yields CASSSRRTGGLQPQHF.

CDR3 loop: CAISESLAGSQETQYF. CDR3 nucleotides: TGTGCCATCAGTGAGAGCCTAGCGGGATCCCAAGAGACCCAGTACTTC. The chain has TRBV10-3 and TRBJ2-5, with 9 bases fitting TRBD2. V lost 2 bases, J lost 1 base, and 5 bases stayed unmatched. Germline CDR1 ENHRY, CDR2 SYGVKD. The CDR3 sequence is 16 residues long.

The rearrangement links TRBV12-3 or TRBV12-4 to TRBJ1-3, with D uncertain. This CDR3 is 13 amino acids long. The V and J ends lost 10 bases and 8 bases respectively, with 18 bases between them. This CDR3 reads CATEMMAGDTIYF. In DNA, the CDR3 is TGTGCCACCGAGATGATGGCAGGCGACACCATATATTTT.

This chain connects TRBV3-1 (or the pseudogene TRBV3-2) to TRBJ2-7, with TRBD1 as a possible D gene (7 bases). Trimming left V 4 bases short and J 4 bases short, with 23 bases between. Germline CDR1 LGHDT, CDR2 YNNKEL (reference sequence). The CDR3 runs to 17 residues. The CDR3 coding sequence is TGTGCCAGCAGCCCGCGGGACAGCAAAGCCGGCCTTTACGAGCAGTACTTC. As protein: CASSPRDSKAGLYEQYF.

The CDR3 loop is CARGTSGLNNEQFF. As DNA, the CDR3 is TGTGCCAGGGGAACTAGCGGTCTAAACAATGAGCAGTTCTTC. This chain links TRBV2 with TRBJ2-1; 8 nucleotides line up with TRBD2. Looked up from germline, CDR1 is SNHLY and CDR2 is FYNNEI. V shed 9 bases, J shed 5 bases, and the junction held 9 bases outside the gene matches. This CDR3 comprises 14 residues.